The clone carrying this T cell receptor (beta chain) was observed at least ten times. This CDR3 region has 17 residues. The ends lost 6 bases at V and 4 bases at J; junction bases unmatched: 14. Unique molecular identifiers were built into the TCRbeta library. A single record per CDR3 protein comes from TCRdb applying MiXCR to the PCR reads. The sample lists around 600,000 distinct CDR3 sequences, over 9.5% occurring once. The sample comes from a study of T-cell reconstitution after alpha-beta-depleted transplantation in children. This sequence joins TRBV12-3 or TRBV12-4 and TRBJ2-1; 8 bases are shared with TRBD2. The sequence came from a human donor who donated a stem cell graft to a child with acute myeloid leukemia. Sequenced here: PBMCs from the stem cell graft donor, sampled from the stem cell graft. CDR3 loop: CASSPGGAGASYNEQFF. CDR3 sequence (DNA): TGTGCCAGCAGCCCCGGGGGGGCGGGGGCCAGTTACAATGAGCAGTTCTTC.